These 21 T cell receptor beta chains were sequenced from one sample in a study of control samples from healthy donors and cancer patients. The data were produced by immunoSEQ multiplex PCR, yet TCRdb's version contains in-frame clones alone and is incomplete. The sample records some 51,000 clones, 90% to 96% being singletons. The sample was blood. The receptors come from a woman younger than 35 in good health.

The chain joins TRBV19 to TRBJ1-2, with TRBD1 matching 7 bases. After removal of 3 bases from V and 2 bases from J, the junction contained 6 bases not matched to a gene. The CDR3 consists of 15 residues. The germline CDR1 and CDR2 sequences are LNHDA and SQIVND (reference sequence). CDR3 DNA sequence: TGTGCCAGTAGTATCCCAGGGGGGAACAACTATGGCTACACCTTC. This gives the protein CASSIPGGNNYGYTF.

The V gene is TRBV18, the J gene TRBJ2-3; no clear D gene. Trimming stripped 5 bases from V and 2 bases from J, with 11 bases between. Germline assignment: CDR1 KGHSH and CDR2 LQKENI. CDR3 length: 14 amino acids. CDR3 coding DNA: TGTGCCAGCTCAACTGTGCCCTACACAGATACGCAGTATTTT. Protein sequence: CASSTVPYTDTQYF.

The V gene is TRBV2, the J gene TRBJ1-2; D gene ambiguous. Trimming left V 2 bases short and J 0 bases short, with 4 bases between. Germline CDR1 and CDR2: SNHLY and FYNNEI. CDR3 size: 13 residues. Here the CDR3 DNA reads TGTGCCAGCAGTGAAACACCTAACTATGGCTACACCTTC. It yields the protein CASSETPNYGYTF.

The chain is built from TRBV19 and TRBJ2-5, with TRBD2 matching over 15 bases. CDR3 length equals 16 residues. V was clipped by 5 bases and J by 2 bases; unmatched bases: 3. Germline values: CDR1 LNHDA, CDR2 SQIVND (reference sequence). CDR3 sequence reads: CASSPGLAGGQETQYF. The CDR3 DNA reads as TGTGCCAGTAGTCCTGGACTAGCGGGGGGGCAAGAGACCCAGTACTTC.

The chain is built from TRBV25-1 and TRBJ1-6; 10 positions agree with TRBD1. With V trimmed by 6 bases and J by 7 bases, 12 bases remained unmatched. In germline, CDR1 is MGHDK, CDR2 SYGVNS. The CDR3 runs to 17 residues. This CDR3 is CASRATGQGGVNSPLHF. The CDR3 DNA follows: TGTGCCAGCAGGGCGACAGGACAGGGGGGGGTAAATTCACCCCTCCACTTT.

This rearrangement joins TRBV15 to TRBJ2-4; no definite D call. V shed 1 base and J shed 5 bases, with 12 bases lying between them. The length of the CDR3 is 15 residues. In germline, CDR1 is LNHNV, CDR2 YYDKDF (reference sequence). DNA for the CDR3: TGTGCCACCAGCAGAGGAGGTGGACGGGAAAACATTCAGTACTTC. Amino acid sequence: CATSRGGGRENIQYF. The whole variable domain, remainder taken from reference TRBV15 and TRBJ2-4, is DAMVIQNPRYQVTQFGKPVTLSCSQTLNHNVMYWYQQKSSQAPKLLFHYYDKDFNNEADTPDNFQSRRPNTSFCFLDIRSPGLGDTAMYLCATSRGGGRENIQYFGAGTRLSVL.

The chain couples TRBV2 to TRBJ1-1; D is possibly TRBD1 (6 bases). CDR3 length equals 13 residues. The germline gives CDR1 SNHLY, CDR2 FYNNEI. V was cut by 6 bases and J by 6 bases, with 14 bases left in between. This chain's CDR3 is CASRAQGRAEAFF. In nucleotides, the CDR3 is TGTGCCAGCAGGGCCCAGGGGAGGGCTGAAGCTTTCTTT.

This clone was counted a single time. The V gene is TRBV30, the J gene TRBJ2-5; a weak D match, TRBD1 (5 bases). V lost 0 bases to trimming and J lost 7 bases, with 12 bases between them. The CDR3 contains 13 residues. Germline CDR1 GTSNPN, CDR2 SVGIG (reference sequence). The CDR3 protein is CAWSVSRQGTQYF. CDR3 nucleotide sequence: TGTGCCTGGAGTGTATCCAGGCAGGGGACCCAGTACTTC.

This clone has only one observation. The rearrangement uses TRBV3-1 (or the pseudogene TRBV3-2) and TRBJ2-3; 15 bases match TRBD2. The V gene end was trimmed by 4 bases and the J gene end by 1 base; junction bases not matched to a gene: 3. The germline V gene has CDR1 LGHDT and CDR2 YNNKEL (reference sequence). The length of the CDR3 is 17 residues. DNA for the CDR3: TGTGCCAGCAGCCGCCGGACTAGCGGGGGGGGCACAGATACGCAGTATTTT. Amino acids: CASSRRTSGGGTDTQYF.

This clone is medium-sized by share. The chain couples TRBV5-1 to TRBJ1-1; the match to TRBD1 covers 7 bases. CDR1 is SGHRS, CDR2 YFSETQ, per germline. The ends lost 2 bases at V and 7 bases at J; junction bases unmatched: 20. The length of the CDR3 is 18 residues. The CDR3 nucleotides are TGCGCCAGCAGCTTTCTTCGACCGATACGTAGACAGGGCCTTGAAGCTTTCTTT. This sequence encodes CASSFLRPIRRQGLEAFF.

This clone has only one observation. This chain links TRBV6-5 with TRBJ2-5; tentatively, D is TRBD1 or TRBD2 (6 bases each). This CDR3 contains 12 residues. Germline V gene data show CDR1 as MNHEY and CDR2 as SVGAGI. V shed 8 bases and J shed 6 bases, with 13 bases lying between them. CDR3 in amino acids: CASWPGGQTQYF. CDR3 nucleotide sequence: TGTGCCAGCTGGCCTGGGGGGCAGACCCAGTACTTC.

The chain is built from TRBV6-5 and TRBJ1-1; D uncertain. CDR3 length: 14 amino acids. Germline loops: CDR1 MNHEY, CDR2 SVGAGI. Trimming cost V 6 bases and J 4 bases, with 15 bases left between them. CDR3 amino acids: CASSPKTLGTEAFF. CDR3 nucleotide sequence: TGTGCCAGCAGCCCGAAAACATTAGGCACTGAAGCTTTCTTT.

The chain is built from TRBV29-1 and TRBJ1-2; D remains unclear. The CDR3 extends over 11 amino acids. V was trimmed by 4 bases and J by 2 bases, leaving 5 bases between them. Germline V gives CDR1 SQVTM, CDR2 ANQGSEA. The CDR3 nucleotides are TGCAGCGTTGGTGACAACTATGGCTACACCTTC. Translated, it gives CSVGDNYGYTF. Based on the CDR3 plus reference TRBV29-1 and TRBJ1-2, the full variable domain is SAVISQKPSRDICQRGTSLTIQCQVDSQVTMMFWYRQQPGQSLTLIATANQGSEATYESGFVIDKFPISRPNLTFSTLTVSNMSPEDSSIYLCSVGDNYGYTFGSGTRLTVV.

The chain is built from TRBV12-3 or TRBV12-4 and TRBJ1-2, with D perhaps matching TRBD1 (5 bases). The CDR3 extends over 12 amino acids. V was shortened by 6 bases and J by 4 bases, with 9 bases between the two germline ends. The CDR3 spells CASRGVGYGYTF. CDR3 nucleotides: TGTGCCAGCAGGGGGGTTGGCTATGGCTACACCTTC.

V is TRBV9 and J is TRBJ1-2, with a possible D match to TRBD1 (5 bases). Germline V gene lookup returns CDR1 SGDLS and CDR2 YYNGEE. The CDR3 consists of 15 residues. The V end was cut by 4 bases, the J end by 7 bases, with 20 bases between. The CDR3 nucleotides read TGTGCCAGCAGCCCCGGGGCTGCAGGGATTTCTGGCTACACCTTC. As protein: CASSPGAAGISGYTF.

This clone has just one count. The rearrangement links TRBV3-1 (or the pseudogene TRBV3-2) to TRBJ2-7; TRBD1 is a possible D gene (5 bases). CDR1 and CDR2 from the germline V gene are LGHDT and YNNKEL (reference sequence). Trimming removed 3 bases at V and 6 bases at J, with 18 bases between. The CDR3 loop spans 15 amino acids. The CDR3 sequence: CASSHWGRSVGEQYF. For the CDR3, the DNA is TGTGCCAGCAGCCATTGGGGCAGGTCAGTAGGCGAGCAGTACTTC.

This rearrangement joins TRBV4-1 to TRBJ2-2, with D unclear. Germline CDR1 is MGHRA and CDR2 is YSYEKL. The CDR3 is 12 amino acids. V gave up 1 base and J gave up 8 bases, with 5 bases separating them. The CDR3 nucleotides are TGCGCCAGCAGCCAAGCAAGGGGGGAGCTGTTTTTT. It yields the protein CASSQARGELFF.

The chain combines TRBV12-3 or TRBV12-4 with TRBJ1-1, with D uncertain. Trimming took off 3 bases at V and 6 bases at J, with 8 bases between the two ends. CDR3 length: 12 residues. This CDR3 is CASSFLGAEAFF. The CDR3 DNA follows: TGTGCCAGCAGTTTTCTTGGGGCTGAAGCTTTCTTT.

This rearrangement joins TRBV7-2 to TRBJ1-2; the match to TRBD1 covers 7 bases. The CDR3 runs to 14 residues. Germline CDR1 and CDR2: SGHTA and FQGNSA. After removal of 4 bases from V and 4 bases from J, the junction contained 6 bases not matched to a gene. The CDR3 sequence: CASSSRTGVYGYTF. Written as DNA, the CDR3 is TGTGCCAGCAGCTCCAGGACAGGCGTCTATGGCTACACCTTC.

V usage is TRBV29-1 and J usage is TRBJ1-2; 7 bases map to TRBD1. V lost 3 bases to trimming and J lost 7 bases; unmatched junction nucleotides: 8. The germline gives CDR1 SQVTM, CDR2 ANQGSEA. This CDR3 region has 13 residues. CDR3 protein: CSVEITGVVGYTF. As DNA, the CDR3 is TGCAGCGTTGAGATAACAGGGGTTGTTGGCTACACCTTC.

This clone was observed once. The rearrangement links TRBV9 to TRBJ1-1; a weak D match, TRBD1 (5 bases). V lost 3 bases and J 3 bases, leaving 15 bases between the germline ends. Germline loops: CDR1 SGDLS, CDR2 YYNGEE. The CDR3 covers 15 residues. The CDR3 spells CASSANPTVYTEAFF. CDR3 in DNA: TGTGCCAGCAGCGCAAACCCGACAGTCTACACTGAAGCTTTCTTT.